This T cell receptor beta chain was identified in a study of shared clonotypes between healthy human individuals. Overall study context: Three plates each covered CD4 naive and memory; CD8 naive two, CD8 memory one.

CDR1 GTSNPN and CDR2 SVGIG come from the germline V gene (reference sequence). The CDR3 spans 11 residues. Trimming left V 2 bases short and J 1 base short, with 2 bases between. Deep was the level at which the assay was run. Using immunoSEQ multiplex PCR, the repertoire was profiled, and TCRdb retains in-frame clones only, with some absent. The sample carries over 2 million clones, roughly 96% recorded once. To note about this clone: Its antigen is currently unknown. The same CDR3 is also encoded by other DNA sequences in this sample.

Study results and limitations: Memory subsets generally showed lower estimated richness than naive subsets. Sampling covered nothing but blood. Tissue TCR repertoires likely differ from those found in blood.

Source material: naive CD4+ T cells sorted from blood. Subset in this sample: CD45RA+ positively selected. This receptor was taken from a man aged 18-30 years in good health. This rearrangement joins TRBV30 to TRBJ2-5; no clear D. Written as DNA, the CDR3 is TGTGCCTGGAGTACCCAAGAGACCCAGTACTTC. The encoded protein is CAWSTQETQYF.